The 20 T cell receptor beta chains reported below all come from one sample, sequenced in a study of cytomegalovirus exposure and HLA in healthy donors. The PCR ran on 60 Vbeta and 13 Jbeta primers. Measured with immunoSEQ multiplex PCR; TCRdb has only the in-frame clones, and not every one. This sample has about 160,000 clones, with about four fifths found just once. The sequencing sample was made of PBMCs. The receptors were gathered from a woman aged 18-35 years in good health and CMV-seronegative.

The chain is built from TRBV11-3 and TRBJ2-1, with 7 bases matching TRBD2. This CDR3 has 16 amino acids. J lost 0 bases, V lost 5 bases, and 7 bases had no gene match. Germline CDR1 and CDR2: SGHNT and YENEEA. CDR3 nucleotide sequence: TGTGCCAGCAGCCCCGTGTGGGGGGGCTCCTACAATGAGCAGTTCTTC. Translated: CASSPVWGGSYNEQFF.

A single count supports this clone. CDR3 DNA sequence: TGTGCCAGCAGTTACTCCCGGACAGGGGGCTTCGGCGAGCAGTACTTC. It encodes CASSYSRTGGFGEQYF. This chain joins TRBV6-5 and TRBJ2-5, with 11 bases lining up with TRBD1. The J call may be faulty, since TRBJ2-7 better matches the DNA end. The CDR3 covers 16 residues. Per the germline V gene, CDR1 is MNHEY and CDR2 is SVGAGI.

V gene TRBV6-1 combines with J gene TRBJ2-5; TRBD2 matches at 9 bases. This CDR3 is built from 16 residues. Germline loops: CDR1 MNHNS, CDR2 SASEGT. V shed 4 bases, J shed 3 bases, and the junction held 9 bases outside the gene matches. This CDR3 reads CASSGGRAGPKETQYF. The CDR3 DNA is TGTGCCAGCAGTGGCGGGAGGGCCGGACCTAAAGAGACCCAGTACTTC.

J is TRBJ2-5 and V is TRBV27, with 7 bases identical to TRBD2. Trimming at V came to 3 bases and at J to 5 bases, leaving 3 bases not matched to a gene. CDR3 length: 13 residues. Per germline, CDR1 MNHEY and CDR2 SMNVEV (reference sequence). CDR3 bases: TGTGCCAGCAGTTTTGCGGGAGTTGAGACCCAGTACTTC. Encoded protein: CASSFAGVETQYF.

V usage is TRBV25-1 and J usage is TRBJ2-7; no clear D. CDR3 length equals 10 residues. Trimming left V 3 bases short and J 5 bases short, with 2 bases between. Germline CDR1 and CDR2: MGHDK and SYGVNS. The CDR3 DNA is TGTGCCAGCAGTGACGACGAGCAGTACTTC. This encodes CASSDDEQYF.

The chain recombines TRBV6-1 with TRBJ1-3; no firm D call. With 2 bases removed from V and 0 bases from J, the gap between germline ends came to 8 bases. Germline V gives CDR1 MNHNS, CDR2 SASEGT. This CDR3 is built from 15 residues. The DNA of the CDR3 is TGTGCCAGCAGTGAAATGGGCGTCTCTGGAAACACCATATATTTT. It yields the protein CASSEMGVSGNTIYF.

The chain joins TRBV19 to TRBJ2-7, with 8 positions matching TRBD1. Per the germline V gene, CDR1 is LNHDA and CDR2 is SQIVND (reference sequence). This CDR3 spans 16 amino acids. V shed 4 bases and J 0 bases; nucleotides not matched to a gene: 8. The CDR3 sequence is CASSTPGTGGSYEQYF. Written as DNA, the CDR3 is TGTGCCAGTAGTACACCCGGGACAGGCGGCTCCTACGAGCAGTACTTC. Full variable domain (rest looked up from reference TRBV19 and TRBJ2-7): DGGITQSPKYLFRKEGQNVTLSCEQNLNHDAMYWYRQDPGQGLRLIYYSQIVNDFQKGDIAEGYSVSREKKESFPLTVTSAQKNPTAFYLCASSTPGTGGSYEQYFGPGTRLTVT.

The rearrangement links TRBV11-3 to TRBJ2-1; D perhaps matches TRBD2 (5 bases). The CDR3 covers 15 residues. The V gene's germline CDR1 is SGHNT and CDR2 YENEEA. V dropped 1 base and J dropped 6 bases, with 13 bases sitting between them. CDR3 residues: CASSLGPLATNEQFF. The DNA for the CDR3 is TGTGCCAGCAGCTTAGGGCCCCTAGCTACCAATGAGCAGTTCTTC.

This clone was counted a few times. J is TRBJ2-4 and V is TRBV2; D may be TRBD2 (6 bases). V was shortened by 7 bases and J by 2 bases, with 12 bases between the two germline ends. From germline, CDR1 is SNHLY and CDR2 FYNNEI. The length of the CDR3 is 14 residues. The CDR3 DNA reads TGTGCCAGCAATCGGGAGTCATCCAAAAACATTCAGTACTTC. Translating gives CASNRESSKNIQYF.

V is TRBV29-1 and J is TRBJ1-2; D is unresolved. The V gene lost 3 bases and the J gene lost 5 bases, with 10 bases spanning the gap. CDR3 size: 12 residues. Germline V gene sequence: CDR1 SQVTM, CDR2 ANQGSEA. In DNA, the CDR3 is TGCAGCGTTGACTGGCGGGGATATGGCTACACCTTC. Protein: CSVDWRGYGYTF.

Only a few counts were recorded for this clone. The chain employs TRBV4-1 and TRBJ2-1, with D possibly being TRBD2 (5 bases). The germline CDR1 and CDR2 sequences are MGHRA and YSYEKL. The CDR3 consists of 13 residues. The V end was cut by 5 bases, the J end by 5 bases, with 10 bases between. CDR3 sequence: CASSGSEDNEQFF. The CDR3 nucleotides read TGCGCCAGCAGCGGGAGTGAGGACAATGAGCAGTTCTTC.

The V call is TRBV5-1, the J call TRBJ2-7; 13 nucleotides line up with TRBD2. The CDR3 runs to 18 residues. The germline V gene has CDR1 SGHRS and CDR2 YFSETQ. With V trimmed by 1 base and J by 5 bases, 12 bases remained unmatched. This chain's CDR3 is CASSLRGLAGSMVDEQYF. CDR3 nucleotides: TGCGCCAGCAGCTTGAGGGGACTAGCGGGGAGTATGGTAGACGAGCAGTACTTC.

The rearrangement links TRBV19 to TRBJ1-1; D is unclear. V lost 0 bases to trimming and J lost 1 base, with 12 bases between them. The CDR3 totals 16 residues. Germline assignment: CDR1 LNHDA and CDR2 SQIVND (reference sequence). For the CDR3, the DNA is TGTGCCAGTAGTATAGAGGGCCCCAACCGGAACACTGAAGCTTTCTTT. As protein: CASSIEGPNRNTEAFF.

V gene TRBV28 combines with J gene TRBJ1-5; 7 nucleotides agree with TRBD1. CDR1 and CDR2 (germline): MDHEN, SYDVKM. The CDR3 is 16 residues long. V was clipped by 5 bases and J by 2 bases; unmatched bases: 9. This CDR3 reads CASSVLQGKGNQPQHF. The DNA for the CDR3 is TGTGCCAGCAGTGTCCTACAGGGGAAGGGCAATCAGCCCCAGCATTTT.

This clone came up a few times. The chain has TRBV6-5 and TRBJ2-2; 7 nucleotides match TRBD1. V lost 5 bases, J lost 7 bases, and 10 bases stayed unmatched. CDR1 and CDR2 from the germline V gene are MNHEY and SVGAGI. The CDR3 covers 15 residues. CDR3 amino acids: CASSLRGRGIGELFF. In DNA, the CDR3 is TGTGCCAGCAGTCTAAGGGGGCGCGGAATCGGGGAGCTGTTTTTT.

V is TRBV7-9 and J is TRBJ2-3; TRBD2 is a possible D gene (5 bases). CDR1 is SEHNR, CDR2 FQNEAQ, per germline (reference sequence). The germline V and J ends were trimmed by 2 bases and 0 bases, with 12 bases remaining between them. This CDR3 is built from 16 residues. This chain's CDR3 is CASSLTAGTSTDTQYF. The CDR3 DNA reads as TGTGCCAGCAGCTTAACGGCGGGCACTAGCACAGATACGCAGTATTTT. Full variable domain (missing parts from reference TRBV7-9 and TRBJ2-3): DTGVSQNPRHKITKRGQNVTFRCDPISEHNRLYWYRQTLGQGPEFLTYFQNEAQLEKSRLLSDRFSAERPKGSFSTLEIQRTEQGDSAMYLCASSLTAGTSTDTQYFGPGTRLTVL.

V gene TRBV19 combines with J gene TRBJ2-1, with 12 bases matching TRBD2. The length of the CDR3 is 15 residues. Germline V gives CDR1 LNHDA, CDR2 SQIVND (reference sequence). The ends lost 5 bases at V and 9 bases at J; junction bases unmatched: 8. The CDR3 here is CASSGPSGRGSEQFF. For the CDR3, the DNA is TGTGCCAGTAGTGGACCTAGCGGGAGGGGGTCTGAGCAGTTCTTC. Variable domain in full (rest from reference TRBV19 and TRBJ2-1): DGGITQSPKYLFRKEGQNVTLSCEQNLNHDAMYWYRQDPGQGLRLIYYSQIVNDFQKGDIAEGYSVSREKKESFPLTVTSAQKNPTAFYLCASSGPSGRGSEQFFGPGTRLTVL.

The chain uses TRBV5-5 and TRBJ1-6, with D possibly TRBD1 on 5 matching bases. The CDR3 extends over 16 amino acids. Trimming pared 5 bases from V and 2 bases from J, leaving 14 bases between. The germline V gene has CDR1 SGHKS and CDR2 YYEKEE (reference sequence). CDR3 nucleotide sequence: TGTGCCAGCAGTCCCGTGGCGGGGGCCTATAATTCACCCCTCCACTTT. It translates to CASSPVAGAYNSPLHF.

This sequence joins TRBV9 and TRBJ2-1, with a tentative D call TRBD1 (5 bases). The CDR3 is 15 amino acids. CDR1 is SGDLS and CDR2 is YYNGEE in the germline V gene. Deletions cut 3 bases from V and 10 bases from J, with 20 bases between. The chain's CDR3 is CASSAEPQGYYEQFF. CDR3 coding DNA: TGTGCCAGCAGCGCGGAACCGCAGGGATACTACGAGCAGTTCTTC.

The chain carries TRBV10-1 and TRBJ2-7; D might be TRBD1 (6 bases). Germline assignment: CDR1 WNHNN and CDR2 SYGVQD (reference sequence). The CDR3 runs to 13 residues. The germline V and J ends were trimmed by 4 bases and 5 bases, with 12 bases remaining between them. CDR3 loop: CASSATGSNEQYF. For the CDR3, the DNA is TGCGCCAGCAGTGCTACAGGGTCGAACGAGCAGTACTTC.